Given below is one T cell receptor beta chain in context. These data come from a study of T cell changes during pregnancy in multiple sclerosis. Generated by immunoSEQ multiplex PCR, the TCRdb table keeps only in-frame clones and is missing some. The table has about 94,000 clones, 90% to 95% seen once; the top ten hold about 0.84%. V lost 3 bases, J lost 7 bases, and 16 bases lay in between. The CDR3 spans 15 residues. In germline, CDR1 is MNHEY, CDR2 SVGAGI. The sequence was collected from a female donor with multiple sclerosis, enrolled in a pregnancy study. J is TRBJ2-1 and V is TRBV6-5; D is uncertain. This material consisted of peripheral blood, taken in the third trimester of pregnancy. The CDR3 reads CASSYGPGIGNEQFF. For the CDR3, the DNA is TGTGCCAGCAGTTATGGGCCCGGCATTGGAAATGAGCAGTTCTTC.